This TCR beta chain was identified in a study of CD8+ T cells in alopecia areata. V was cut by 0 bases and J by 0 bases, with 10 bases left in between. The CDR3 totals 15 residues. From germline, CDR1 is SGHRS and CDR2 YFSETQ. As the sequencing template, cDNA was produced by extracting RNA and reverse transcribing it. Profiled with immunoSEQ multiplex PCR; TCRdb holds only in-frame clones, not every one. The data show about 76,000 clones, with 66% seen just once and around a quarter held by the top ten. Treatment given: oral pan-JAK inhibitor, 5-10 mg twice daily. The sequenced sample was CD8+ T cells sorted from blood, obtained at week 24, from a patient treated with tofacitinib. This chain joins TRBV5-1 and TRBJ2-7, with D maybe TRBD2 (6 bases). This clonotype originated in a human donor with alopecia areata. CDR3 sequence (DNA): TGCGCCAGCAGCTTGGCCGGGGGAAGCTCCTACGAGCAGTACTTC. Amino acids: CASSLAGGSSYEQYF.